The rows below give T cell receptor beta chains drawn from one sample of a study of blood T cell repertoires in COVID-19. Sequencing used immunoSEQ multiplex PCR; TCRdb keeps in-frame clones, though not all of them. The sample consists of over 600,000 clones, 75% to 90% of them appearing once. Specimen: peripheral blood. Source of these receptors: a woman younger than 35 with acute or convalescent COVID-19. Each CDR3 is given with its conserved first and last residue. D genes are given only for firm matches. Size values are once, few and many counts, or a class for expanded clones, and some rows have none.

d_call: -; v_call: TRBV9; clone_size: once; j_call: TRBJ1-3; cdr3_nt: TGTGCCAGCAGCGTCAATCCCAGGGGTGGAAACACCATATATTTT; cdr3_aa: CASSVNPRGGNTIYF
d_call: TRBD1; v_call: TRBV6-4; clone_size: few; j_call: TRBJ2-2; cdr3_nt: TGTGCCAGCAGTCCCGGGACAGGGAACACCGGGGAGCTGTTTTTT; cdr3_aa: CASSPGTGNTGELFF
d_call: -; v_call: TRBV7-9; clone_size: -; j_call: TRBJ1-2; cdr3_nt: TGTGCCAGCAGCTTAGCCAGCCTAAGGAGGTTATGGTATGGCTACACCTTC; cdr3_aa: CASSLASLRRLWYGYTF
d_call: -; v_call: TRBV4-1; clone_size: -; j_call: TRBJ1-3; cdr3_nt: TGCGCCAGCAGCCAAGATCCGGGAAACACCATATATTTT; cdr3_aa: CASSQDPGNTIYF
d_call: -; v_call: TRBV19; clone_size: -; j_call: TRBJ2-3; cdr3_nt: TGTGCCAGTAGTATAGGCCCCAGGGGGGCAGATACGCAGTATTTT; cdr3_aa: CASSIGPRGADTQYF
d_call: -; v_call: TRBV7-6; clone_size: -; j_call: TRBJ2-1; cdr3_nt: TGTGCCAGCAGCAACCCGGGACACATGAGCTCCTACAATGAGCAGTTCTTC; cdr3_aa: CASSNPGHMSSYNEQFF
d_call: TRBD2; v_call: TRBV7-7; clone_size: once; j_call: TRBJ2-2; cdr3_nt: TGTGCCAGCAGCTTAGGCCTCGCGGGGGGGCCAGGGCCCGGGGAGCTGTTTTTT; cdr3_aa: CASSLGLAGGPGPGELFF
d_call: TRBD1; v_call: TRBV15; clone_size: -; j_call: TRBJ2-1; cdr3_nt: TGTGCCACGAGGGACAGGGGACACGACAATGAGCAGTTCTTC; cdr3_aa: CATRDRGHDNEQFF
d_call: -; v_call: TRBV9; clone_size: -; j_call: TRBJ1-3; cdr3_nt: TGTGCCAGCAGCGTAGAGTCCCGGACTTCTGGAAACACCATATATTTT; cdr3_aa: CASSVESRTSGNTIYF
d_call: TRBD1; v_call: TRBV11-3; clone_size: -; j_call: TRBJ1-5; cdr3_nt: TGTGCCAGCAGCTGCCGGGACAGGGGGTTCAATAGCAATCAGCCCCAGCATTTT; cdr3_aa: CASSCRDRGFNSNQPQHF
d_call: TRBD1; v_call: TRBV6-5; clone_size: -; j_call: TRBJ1-2; cdr3_nt: TGTGCCAGCAGACCCCGGACAGGGGGATATGGCTACACCTTC; cdr3_aa: CASRPRTGGYGYTF
d_call: -; v_call: TRBV29-1; clone_size: -; j_call: TRBJ1-2; cdr3_nt: TGCAGCGTTGAAGGGGTCCGCGGGAGAACTAACTATGGCTACACCTTC; cdr3_aa: CSVEGVRGRTNYGYTF
d_call: TRBD1; v_call: TRBV4-1; clone_size: -; j_call: TRBJ2-7; cdr3_nt: TGCGCCAGCAGCCAAGGGACAGGGGGTACCTACGAGCAGTACTTC; cdr3_aa: CASSQGTGGTYEQYF
d_call: -; v_call: TRBV28; clone_size: once; j_call: TRBJ1-6; cdr3_nt: TGTGCCAGCGGGCCCCACTCCTATAATTCACCCCTCCACTTT; cdr3_aa: CASGPHSYNSPLHF
d_call: -; v_call: TRBV7-2; clone_size: -; j_call: TRBJ1-6; cdr3_nt: TGTGCCAGCAGCTTAAGAACAGGACGTGTATCCGTTGGTTCACCCCTCCACTTT; cdr3_aa: CASSLRTGRVSVGSPLHF
d_call: -; v_call: TRBV2; clone_size: -; j_call: TRBJ2-4; cdr3_nt: TGTGCCAGCAGTGAAGCGCTATTGTTCCCGGGGTCATACATTCAGTACTTC; cdr3_aa: CASSEALLFPGSYIQYF
d_call: -; v_call: TRBV4-1; clone_size: -; j_call: TRBJ2-3; cdr3_nt: TGCGCCAGCAGCCAAGATAACGGTGCTAGCACAGATACGCAGTATTTT; cdr3_aa: CASSQDNGASTDTQYF